This TCR beta chain was observed in a study of shared clonotypes between healthy human individuals. The method was immunoSEQ multiplex PCR; TCRdb's version includes in-frame clones alone and lacks a portion of them. The sample yields about 2 million clones, 85% to 95% seen once. Looked up from germline, CDR1 is MDHEN and CDR2 is SYDVKM. Trimming at V came to 5 bases and at J to 7 bases, leaving 7 bases not matched to a gene. CDR3 size: 14 residues. The V gene is TRBV28, the J gene TRBJ1-5; 8 nucleotides match TRBD1. This clonotype was sampled from a man aged 18 to 35 in good health. The sample was naive CD4+ T cells sorted from blood. The subset here: CD45RA+ positively selected. The CDR3 spells CASSQGQGQQPQHF. CDR3 sequence (DNA): TGTGCCAGCAGTCAAGGACAGGGACAACAGCCCCAGCATTTT. Combining the CDR3 with reference TRBV28 and TRBJ1-5 gives the whole variable domain DVKVTQSSRYLVKRTGEKVFLECVQDMDHENMFWYRQDPGLGLRLIYFSYDVKMKEKGDIPEGYSVSREKKERFSLILESASTNQTSMYLCASSQGQGQQPQHFGDGTRLSIL.